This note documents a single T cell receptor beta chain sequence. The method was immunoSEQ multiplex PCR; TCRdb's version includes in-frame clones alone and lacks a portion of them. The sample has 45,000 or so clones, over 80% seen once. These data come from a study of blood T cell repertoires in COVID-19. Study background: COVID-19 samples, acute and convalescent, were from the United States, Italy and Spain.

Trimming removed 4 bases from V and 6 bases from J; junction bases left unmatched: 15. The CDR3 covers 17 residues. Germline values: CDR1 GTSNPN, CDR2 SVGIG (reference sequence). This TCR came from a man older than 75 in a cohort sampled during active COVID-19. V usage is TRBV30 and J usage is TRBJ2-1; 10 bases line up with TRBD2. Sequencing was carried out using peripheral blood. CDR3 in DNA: TGTGCCTGGATGCGAGCGGGGGGGGCCCAGATTGGCAATGAGCAGTTCTTC. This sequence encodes CAWMRAGGAQIGNEQFF.